These T cell receptor beta chains were read from a single sample in a study of T cell responses to AZD1222 COVID-19 vaccine. The assay was immunoSEQ multiplex PCR, and TCRdb's table has in-frame clones only and misses some. Of around 86,000 clones listed, 90% were seen once; the top ten hold 8.4%. The source material was peripheral blood, sampled on day 0 of AZD1222 vaccination. These receptors all stem from an adult in good health. Both conserved end residues are part of each CDR3. The D gene is left open where the match is weak. Only part of the rows carry a size: once, few, many, or a class if the clone is expanded.

DNA	CDR3	D	J	size	length	V
TGTGCCAGCAGCAAAACAGGGGTCGTGAACACCGGGGAGCTGTTTTTT	CASSKTGVVNTGELFF	TRBD1	TRBJ2-2	.	16	TRBV7-3
TGTGCCAGCAGGGGACCAACCTACAATGAGCAGTTCTTC	CASRGPTYNEQFF	.	TRBJ2-1	once	13	TRBV27
TGTGCCAGCAGCGTGGGGGTCGGGACAGGGAACCAGCCCCAGCATTTT	CASSVGVGTGNQPQHF	TRBD1	TRBJ1-5	.	16	TRBV9
TGTGCCAGCAGCTCGGACGGTAACTATGGCTACACCTTC	CASSSDGNYGYTF	.	TRBJ1-2	.	13	TRBV5-4
TGTGCCAGCAGCTTCTTCCGTGGGAGCAATGAGCAGTTCTTC	CASSFFRGSNEQFF	.	TRBJ2-1	.	14	TRBV7-2
TGTGCCAGCAGGTCCTCGGGGTCAGAGACCCAGTACTTC	CASRSSGSETQYF	.	TRBJ2-5	.	13	TRBV7-2
TGTGCCAGCAGCCAAGACAGGGGGCGAGACACCATATATTTT	CASSQDRGRDTIYF	TRBD1	TRBJ1-3	few	14	TRBV3-1/TRBV3-2
TGTGCCAGTAAAGGCCAGACAGGGTTAGGAACAGATACGCAGTATTTT	CASKGQTGLGTDTQYF	TRBD1	TRBJ2-3	.	16	TRBV19
TGTGCCAGCAGTTCAGCGGGGGAGGGGACAGATACGCAGTATTTT	CASSSAGEGTDTQYF	TRBD2	TRBJ2-3	.	15	TRBV28
TGTGCCAGCAGTTCCAAGGGGGGGTCACACCAAGAGACCCAGTACTTC	CASSSKGGSHQETQYF	.	TRBJ2-5	.	16	TRBV6-5
TGTGCCAGCAGCTTAATGCAGGGGGCGAACTCACCCCTCCACTTT	CASSLMQGANSPLHF	TRBD1	TRBJ1-6	.	15	TRBV13
TGCGCCAGCAAGTACACGGCGGGGGACGCGGATACGCAGTATTTT	CASKYTAGDADTQYF	TRBD2	TRBJ2-3	.	15	TRBV5-1
TGTGCCAGTAGCGGGTGGGGGGGGAAGACCAATCAGCCCCAGCATTTT	CASSGWGGKTNQPQHF	.	TRBJ1-5	.	16	TRBV19
TGTGCCAGCAGTTACTCGTTAAGAAATGAGCAGTTCTTC	CASSYSLRNEQFF	.	TRBJ2-1	.	13	TRBV6-5
TGTGCCAGCAGTTTACGCCTTGGGGTTGGTTCACCCCTCCACTTT	CASSLRLGVGSPLHF	.	TRBJ1-6	.	15	TRBV27
TGTGCCAGTAGTATATTGGACAGCCGGAGGACTAACTATGGCTACACCTTC	CASSILDSRRTNYGYTF	.	TRBJ1-2	.	17	TRBV19
TGTGCCAGCGAGGTCAGGGCGGGCCAAGAGACCCAGTACTTC	CASEVRAGQETQYF	.	TRBJ2-5	.	14	TRBV2
TGTGCCAGCAGCGGCTACAGGGGTTTTAATGAAAAACTGTTTTTT	CASSGYRGFNEKLFF	TRBD1	TRBJ1-4	.	15	TRBV7-8
TGTGCCAGCAGCTTCACCGGGGGCTATGGCTACACCTTC	CASSFTGGYGYTF	.	TRBJ1-2	.	13	TRBV11-3
TGCGCCAGCAGCCAAGTAGCTACAGGGAACAATCAGCCCCAGCATTTT	CASSQVATGNNQPQHF	.	TRBJ1-5	.	16	TRBV4-1
TGTGCCAGCAGTTACTGGGACCCCGAAGCCAAAAACATTCAGTACTTC	CASSYWDPEAKNIQYF	.	TRBJ2-4	.	16	TRBV6-5
TGCAGCGTTGGAGCCGGGACATCGAATTCACCCCTCCACTTT	CSVGAGTSNSPLHF	.	TRBJ1-6	.	14	TRBV29-1
TGTGCCAGCAGCTGGGGACAGGGGATGTCCTATAATTCACCCCTCCACTTT	CASSWGQGMSYNSPLHF	TRBD1	TRBJ1-6	.	17	TRBV5-6
TGTGCCAGCAGCTTATCAAGTTCGAGTTACAATGAGCAGTTCTTC	CASSLSSSSYNEQFF	.	TRBJ2-1	.	15	TRBV7-3
TGCGCCAGCAGGGTCGGCTCCTACAATGAGCAGTTCTTC	CASRVGSYNEQFF	.	TRBJ2-1	.	13	TRBV5-1
TGTGCCAGCAGTTTTACTTTTACAGATTTCTATGGCTACACCTTC	CASSFTFTDFYGYTF	.	TRBJ1-2	.	15	TRBV27
TGCGCCAGCAGCAAAAGGACAGGGGGCGAAGAGACCCAGTACTTC	CASSKRTGGEETQYF	TRBD1	TRBJ2-5	.	15	TRBV5-1
TGTGCCAGCAGCCAAGGAACTCTGGGTAATGAAAAACTGTTTTTT	CASSQGTLGNEKLFF	.	TRBJ1-4	.	15	TRBV4-2
TGTGCCAGCAGTGACAGGGACAGGGTCTACGAGCAGTACTTC	CASSDRDRVYEQYF	TRBD1	TRBJ2-7	.	14	TRBV2
TGTGCCAGCAGCTTAGGGGGGGGAAGGATTTCACCCCTCCACTTT	CASSLGGGRISPLHF	.	TRBJ1-6	.	15	TRBV7-8
TGTGCCATCAGTGATGGGGGACATAATTCACCCCTCCACTTT	CAISDGGHNSPLHF	.	TRBJ1-6	.	14	TRBV10-3
TGTGCCAGCAGCACTCTAGCGGGGGGGCACGAGACCCAGTACTTC	CASSTLAGGHETQYF	TRBD2	TRBJ2-5	.	15	TRBV7-3
TGTGCCAGCAGCTTGGGCGGGACTAATGAAAAACTGTTTTTT	CASSLGGTNEKLFF	.	TRBJ1-4	.	14	TRBV5-6
TGTGCCACCAGTGATCCCCGACAGGGTGACACCGGGGAGCTGTTTTTT	CATSDPRQGDTGELFF	TRBD1	TRBJ2-2	few	16	TRBV24-1
TGTGCCAGCAGCGCCCGGACAGGGGCGGATGGCTACACCTTC	CASSARTGADGYTF	TRBD1	TRBJ1-2	.	14	TRBV7-2
TGTGCCAGCAGCTGGATAACAGGGACAAATAACTATGGCTACACCTTC	CASSWITGTNNYGYTF	.	TRBJ1-2	few	16	TRBV5-4
TGTGCCAGCAGCCGTAGACAGGGGAACTCGGATGAGCAGTTCTTC	CASSRRQGNSDEQFF	TRBD1	TRBJ2-1	few	15	TRBV3-1/TRBV3-2
TGTGCCAGCAGCTTAGATCGTCTGGTGGGGGTAGAAGCTTTCTTT	CASSLDRLVGVEAFF	.	TRBJ1-1	.	15	TRBV7-8
TGTGCCAGCAGCGTAGGGACCAGACACCTTAATGAAAAACTGTTTTTT	CASSVGTRHLNEKLFF	.	TRBJ1-4	.	16	TRBV9
TGTGCCAGCAGCCTACCGGGACAGGGGATGGGTGGCTACACCTTC	CASSLPGQGMGGYTF	TRBD1	TRBJ1-2	.	15	TRBV7-4
TGTGCCAGCAGCTCTTATCCGGGACAGGGGATCCCCCGAAACTCACCCCTCCACTTT	CASSSYPGQGIPRNSPLHF	TRBD1	TRBJ1-6	.	19	TRBV11-2
TGTGCCAGCAGCCAAGACGCTACTAGCGGGGGATCAGATACGCAGTATTTT	CASSQDATSGGSDTQYF	TRBD2	TRBJ2-3	.	17	TRBV4-2
TGTGCCAGCAGCTGGGGCAGGGGGTCCGAGCAGTACTTC	CASSWGRGSEQYF	TRBD1	TRBJ2-7	once	13	TRBV7-8
TGTGCCAGCAGCTTAGTAACAGACTATGGCTACACCTTC	CASSLVTDYGYTF	.	TRBJ1-2	medium-sized	13	TRBV7-9
TGTGCCAGCAGTTTAGCGGGAGATACGCAGTATTTT	CASSLAGDTQYF	.	TRBJ2-3	.	12	TRBV12-3/TRBV12-4
TGTGCCAGCAGCTATTTGAACACTGAAGCTTTCTTT	CASSYLNTEAFF	.	TRBJ1-1	.	12	TRBV5-4
TGCAGCGTTGAATTTGGTGGGGACGGGACCCAGTACTTC	CSVEFGGDGTQYF	.	TRBJ2-5	.	13	TRBV29-1
TGTGCCAGCATTTTAGTCCCGGGACTAGCGGGGGCCTCGGGGGAAGAGACCCAGTACTTC	CASILVPGLAGASGEETQYF	TRBD2	TRBJ2-5	once	20	TRBV2